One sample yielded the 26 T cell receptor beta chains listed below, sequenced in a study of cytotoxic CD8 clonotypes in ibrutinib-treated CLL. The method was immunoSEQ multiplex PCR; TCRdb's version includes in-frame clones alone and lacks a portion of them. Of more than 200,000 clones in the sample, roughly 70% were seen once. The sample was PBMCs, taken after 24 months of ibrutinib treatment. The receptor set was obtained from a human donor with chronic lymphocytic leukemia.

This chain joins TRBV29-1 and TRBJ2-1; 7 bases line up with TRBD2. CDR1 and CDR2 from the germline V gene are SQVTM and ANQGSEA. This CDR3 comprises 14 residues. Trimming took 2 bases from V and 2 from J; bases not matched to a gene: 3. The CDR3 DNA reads TGCAGCGTTGAACTAGCGGAAACCTACAATGAGCAGTTCTTC. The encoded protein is CSVELAETYNEQFF.

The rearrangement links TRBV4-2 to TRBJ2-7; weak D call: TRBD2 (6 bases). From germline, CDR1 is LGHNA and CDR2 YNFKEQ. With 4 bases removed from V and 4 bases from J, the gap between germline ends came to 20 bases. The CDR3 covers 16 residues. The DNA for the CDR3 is TGTGCCAGCAGCCCCCTTGGTGACGGGACTCCTTACGAGCAGTACTTC. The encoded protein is CASSPLGDGTPYEQYF.

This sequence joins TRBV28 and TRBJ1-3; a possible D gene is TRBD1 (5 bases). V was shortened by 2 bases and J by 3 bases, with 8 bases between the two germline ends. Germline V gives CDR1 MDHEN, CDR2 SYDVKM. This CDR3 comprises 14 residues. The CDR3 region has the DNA TGTGCCAGCAGTTTAGCAACAGGTGGAAACACCATATATTTT. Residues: CASSLATGGNTIYF.

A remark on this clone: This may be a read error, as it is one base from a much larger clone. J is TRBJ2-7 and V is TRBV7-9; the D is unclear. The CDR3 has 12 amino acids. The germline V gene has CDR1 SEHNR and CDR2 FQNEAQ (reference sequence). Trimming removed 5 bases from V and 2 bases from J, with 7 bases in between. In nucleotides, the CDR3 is TGTGCCAGCAGCCAAGGACCCTACGAGCAGTACTTC. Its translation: CASSQGPYEQYF.

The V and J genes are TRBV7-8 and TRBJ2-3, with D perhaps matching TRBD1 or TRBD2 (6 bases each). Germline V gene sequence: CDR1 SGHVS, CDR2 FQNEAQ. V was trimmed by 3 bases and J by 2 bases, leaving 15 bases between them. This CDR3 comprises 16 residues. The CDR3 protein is CASSFSIRGPTDTQYF. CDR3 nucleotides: TGTGCCAGCAGCTTCTCCATACGGGGGCCCACAGATACGCAGTATTTT.

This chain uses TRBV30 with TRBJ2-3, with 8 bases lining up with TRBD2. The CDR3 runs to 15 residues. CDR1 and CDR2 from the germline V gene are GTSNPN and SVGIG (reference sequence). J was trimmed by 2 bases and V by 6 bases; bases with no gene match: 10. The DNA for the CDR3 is TGTGCCTGCCTGAGGGGAGCGGGAGCCACAGATACGCAGTATTTT. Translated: CACLRGAGATDTQYF.

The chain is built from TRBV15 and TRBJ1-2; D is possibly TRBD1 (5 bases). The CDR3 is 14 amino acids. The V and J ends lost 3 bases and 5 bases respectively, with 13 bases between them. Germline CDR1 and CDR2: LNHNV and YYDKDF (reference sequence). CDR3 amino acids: CATSSREEGYGYTF. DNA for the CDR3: TGTGCCACCAGCAGCAGGGAGGAGGGGTATGGCTACACCTTC.

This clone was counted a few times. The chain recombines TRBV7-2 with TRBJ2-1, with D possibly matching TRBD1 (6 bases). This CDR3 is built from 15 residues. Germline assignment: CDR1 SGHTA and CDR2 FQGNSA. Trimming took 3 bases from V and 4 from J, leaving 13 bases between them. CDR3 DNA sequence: TGTGCCAGCAGCTTTACCGAGGGACAATACAATGAGCAGTTCTTC. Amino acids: CASSFTEGQYNEQFF.

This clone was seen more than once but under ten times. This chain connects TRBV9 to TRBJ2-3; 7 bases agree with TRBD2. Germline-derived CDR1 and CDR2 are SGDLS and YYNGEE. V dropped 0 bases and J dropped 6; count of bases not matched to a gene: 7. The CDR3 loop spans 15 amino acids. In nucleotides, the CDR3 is TGTGCCAGCAGCGTAGCCGAGGGAGGGATGGATACGCAGTATTTT. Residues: CASSVAEGGMDTQYF.

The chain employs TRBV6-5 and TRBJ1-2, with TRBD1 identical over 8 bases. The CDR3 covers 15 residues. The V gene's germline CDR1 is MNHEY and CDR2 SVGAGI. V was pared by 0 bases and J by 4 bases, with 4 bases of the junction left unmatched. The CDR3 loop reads CASSYSTGTGYGYTF. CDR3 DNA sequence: TGTGCCAGCAGTTACTCCACTGGGACAGGCTATGGCTACACCTTC.

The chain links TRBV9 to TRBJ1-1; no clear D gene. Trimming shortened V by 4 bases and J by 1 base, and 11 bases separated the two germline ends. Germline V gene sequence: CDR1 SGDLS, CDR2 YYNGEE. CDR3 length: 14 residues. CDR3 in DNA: TGTGCCAGCAGCCCCCCCGAGGAGAACACTGAAGCTTTCTTT. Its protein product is CASSPPEENTEAFF.

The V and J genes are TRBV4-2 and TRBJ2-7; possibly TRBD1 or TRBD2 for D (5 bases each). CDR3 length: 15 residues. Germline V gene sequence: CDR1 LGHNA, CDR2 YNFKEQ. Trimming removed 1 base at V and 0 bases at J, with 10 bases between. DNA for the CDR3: TGTGCCAGCAGCCAAGGCAGGGAGTTCTCCTACGAGCAGTACTTC. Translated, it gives CASSQGREFSYEQYF.

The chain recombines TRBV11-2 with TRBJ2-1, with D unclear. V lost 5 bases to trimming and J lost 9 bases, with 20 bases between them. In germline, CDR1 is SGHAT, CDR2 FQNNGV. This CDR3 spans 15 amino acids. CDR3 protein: CASSPNQHRGPEQFF. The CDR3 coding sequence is TGTGCCAGCAGCCCGAACCAACATAGAGGCCCTGAGCAGTTCTTC.

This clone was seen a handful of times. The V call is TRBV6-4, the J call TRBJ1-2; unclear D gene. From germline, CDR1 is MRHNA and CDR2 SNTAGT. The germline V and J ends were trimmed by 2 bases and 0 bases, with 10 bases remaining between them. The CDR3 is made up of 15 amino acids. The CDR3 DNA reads TGTGCCAGCAGTGACAGGGAGAGCCCTAACTATGGCTACACCTTC. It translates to CASSDRESPNYGYTF.

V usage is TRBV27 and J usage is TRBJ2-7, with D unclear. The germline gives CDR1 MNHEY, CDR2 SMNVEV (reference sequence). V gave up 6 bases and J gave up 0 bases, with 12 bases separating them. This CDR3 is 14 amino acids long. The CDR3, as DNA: TGTGCCAGCAGCTCCGACCACCGCTCCTACGAGCAGTACTTC. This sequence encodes CASSSDHRSYEQYF.

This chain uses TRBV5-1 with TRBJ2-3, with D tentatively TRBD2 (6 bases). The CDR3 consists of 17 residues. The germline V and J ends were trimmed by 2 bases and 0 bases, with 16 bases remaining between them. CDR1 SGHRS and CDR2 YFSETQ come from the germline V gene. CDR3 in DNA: TGCGCCAGCAGCTTAGGGGTAGCGGTACAGAGCACAGATACGCAGTATTTT. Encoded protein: CASSLGVAVQSTDTQYF. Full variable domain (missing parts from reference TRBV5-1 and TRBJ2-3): KAGVTQTPRYLIKTRGQQVTLSCSPISGHRSVSWYQQTPGQGLQFLFEYFSETQRNKGNFPGRFSGRQFSNSRSEMNVSTLELGDSALYLCASSLGVAVQSTDTQYFGPGTRLTVL.

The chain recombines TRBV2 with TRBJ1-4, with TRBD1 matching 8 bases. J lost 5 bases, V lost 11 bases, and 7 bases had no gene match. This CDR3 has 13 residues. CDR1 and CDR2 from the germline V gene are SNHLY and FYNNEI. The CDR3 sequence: CAGQGAGNEKLFF. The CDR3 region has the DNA TGTGCCGGGCAGGGGGCTGGGAATGAAAAACTGTTTTTT.

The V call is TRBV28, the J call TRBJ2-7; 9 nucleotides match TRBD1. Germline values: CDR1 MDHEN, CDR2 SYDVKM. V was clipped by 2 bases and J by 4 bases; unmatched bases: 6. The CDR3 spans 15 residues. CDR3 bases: TGTGCCAGCAGTTTACCGGGGACAGGGTGGTACGAGCAGTACTTC. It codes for CASSLPGTGWYEQYF.

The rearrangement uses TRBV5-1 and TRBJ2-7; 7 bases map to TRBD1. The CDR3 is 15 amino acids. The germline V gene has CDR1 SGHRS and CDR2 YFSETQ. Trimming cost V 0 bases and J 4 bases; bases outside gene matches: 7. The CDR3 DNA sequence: TGCGCCAGCAGCTTGGCCGACAGGGTTGGTTACGAGCAGTACTTC. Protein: CASSLADRVGYEQYF.

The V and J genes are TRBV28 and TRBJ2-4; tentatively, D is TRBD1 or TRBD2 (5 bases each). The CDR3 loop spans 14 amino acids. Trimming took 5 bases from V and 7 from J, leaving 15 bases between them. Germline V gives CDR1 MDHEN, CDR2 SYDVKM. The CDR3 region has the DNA TGTGCCAGCAGTACGGACACTCGCGGGAACATTCAGTACTTC. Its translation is CASSTDTRGNIQYF.

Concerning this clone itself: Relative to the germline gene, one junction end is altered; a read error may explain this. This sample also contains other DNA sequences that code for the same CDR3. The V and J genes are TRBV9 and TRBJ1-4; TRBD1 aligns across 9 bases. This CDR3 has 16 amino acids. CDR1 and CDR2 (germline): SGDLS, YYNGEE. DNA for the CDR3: TGTGCCAGCAGCGGGGGTTCGGGACAGGGACATGAGAAACTGTTTTTT. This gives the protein CASSGGSGQGHEKLFF. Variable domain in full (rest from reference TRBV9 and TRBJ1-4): DSGVTQTPKHLITATGQRVTLRCSPRSGDLSVYWYQQSLDQGLQFLIQYYNGEERAKGNILERFSAQQFPDLHSELNLSSLELGDSALYFCASSGGSGQGHEKLFFGSGTQLSVL.

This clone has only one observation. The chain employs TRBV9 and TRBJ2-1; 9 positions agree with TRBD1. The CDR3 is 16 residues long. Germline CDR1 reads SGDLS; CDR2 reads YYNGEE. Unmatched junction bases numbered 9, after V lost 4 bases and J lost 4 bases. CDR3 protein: CASSFLWDRVYNEQFF. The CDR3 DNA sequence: TGTGCCAGCAGCTTTTTATGGGACAGGGTGTACAATGAGCAGTTCTTC.

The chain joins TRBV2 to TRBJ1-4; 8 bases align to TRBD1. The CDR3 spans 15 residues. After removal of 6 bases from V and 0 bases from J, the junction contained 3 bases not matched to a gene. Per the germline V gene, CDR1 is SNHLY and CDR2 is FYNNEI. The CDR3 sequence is CASREQGATNEKLFF. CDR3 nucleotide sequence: TGTGCCAGCAGGGAACAGGGGGCAACTAATGAAAAACTGTTTTTT.

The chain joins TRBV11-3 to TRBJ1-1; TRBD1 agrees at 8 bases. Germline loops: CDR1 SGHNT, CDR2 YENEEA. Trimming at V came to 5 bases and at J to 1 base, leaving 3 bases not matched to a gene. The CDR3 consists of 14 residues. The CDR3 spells CASSETGGNTEAFF. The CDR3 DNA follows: TGTGCCAGCAGCGAAACAGGGGGGAACACTGAAGCTTTCTTT.

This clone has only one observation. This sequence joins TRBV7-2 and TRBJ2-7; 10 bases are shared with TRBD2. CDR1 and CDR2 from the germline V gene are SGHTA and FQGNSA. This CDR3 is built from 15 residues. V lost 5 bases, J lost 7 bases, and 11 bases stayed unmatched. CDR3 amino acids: CASSDGLAAVREQYF. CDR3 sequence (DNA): TGTGCCAGCAGCGACGGACTAGCGGCGGTACGGGAGCAGTACTTC.

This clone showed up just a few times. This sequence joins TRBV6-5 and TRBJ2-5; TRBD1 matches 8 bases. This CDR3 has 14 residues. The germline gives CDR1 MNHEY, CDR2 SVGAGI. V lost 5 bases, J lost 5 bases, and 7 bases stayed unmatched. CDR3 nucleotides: TGTGCCAGCAGTATCCAGGGGGCGTCGGAGACCCAGTACTTC. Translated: CASSIQGASETQYF.